The clone carrying this T cell receptor (beta chain) showed up many times. Antigen unknown. Time point here: persistent/refractory GD, antithyroid drugs over 5 years with positive TRAb. Researchers made the TCR library from RNA that was extracted from PBMCs. The record originates from a study of regulatory T cells in long-lasting Graves disease. The study, taken as a whole, reports: The study found TRBV28, TRBJ1-2 and TRBJ2-5 favored in persistent disease.

V lost 5 bases and J lost 0, with 5 bases in between. This CDR3 has 11 amino acids. Germline CDR1 DFQATT, CDR2 SNEGSKA (reference sequence). Construction of TCR beta libraries relied on iRepertoire HTBI primers and on Arm-PCR targeting CDR3 regions. TCRdb re-called the multiplex PCR reads with MiXCR, one entry per CDR3 protein. The sample comprises about 340,000 distinct CDR3 sequences, about 19% of which are singletons, and approximately 31% rests with the top ten. The V call is TRBV20-1, the J call TRBJ2-7; D remains ambiguous. The sample here was peripheral blood mononuclear cells (PBMCs), taken when the disease was refractory, from a patient treated with antithyroid drugs. This receptor was identified in a female donor with Graves disease. The CDR3 loop is CSAGDSYEQYF. Here the CDR3 DNA reads TGCAGTGCTGGGGACTCCTACGAGCAGTACTTC.